The 25 T cell receptor beta chains below all came from one sample that was sequenced in a study of lymphopenia after photon versus proton radiotherapy. The assay was immunoSEQ multiplex PCR, and TCRdb's table has in-frame clones only and misses some. Found here are roughly 40,000 clones, around 81% of them singletons; the top ten hold 20% to 25%. This specimen was peripheral blood, taken from a patient treated with proton-based radiotherapy. The receptors were gathered from a woman in her seventies with pancreatic cancer.

The rearrangement links TRBV4-3 to TRBJ2-3, with 7 bases fitting TRBD2. The V gene end was trimmed by 0 bases and the J gene end by 3 bases; junction bases not matched to a gene: 12. CDR1 and CDR2 from the germline V gene are LGHNA and YSLEER. CDR3 size: 18 residues. This CDR3 reads CASSQDLSGGSRTDTQYF. The CDR3 coding sequence is TGCGCCAGCAGCCAAGATTTGTCTGGCGGGAGTAGGACAGATACGCAGTATTTT.

The rearrangement uses TRBV4-3 and TRBJ2-7; 13 positions match TRBD2. With V trimmed by 5 bases and J by 4 bases, 5 bases remained unmatched. The CDR3 is 15 residues long. Germline assignment: CDR1 LGHNA and CDR2 YSLEER. The CDR3 DNA sequence: TGCGCCAGCAGCTTTGGACTAGCGGGAGAATACGAGCAGTACTTC. Translation: CASSFGLAGEYEQYF.

This sequence joins TRBV7-2 and TRBJ2-1, with 11 bases fitting TRBD2. Germline trimming cut 5 bases from V and 8 bases from J; bases unmatched to any gene: 8. Germline V lookup: CDR1 SGHTA, CDR2 FQGNSA. The CDR3 is 15 residues long. The CDR3 DNA is TGTGCCAGCAGCGTAACTAGCGGGAGTAACGATGAGCAGTTCTTC. This sequence encodes CASSVTSGSNDEQFF.

V and J are TRBV19 and TRBJ2-1; possibly TRBD2 for D (6 bases). The CDR3 sequence is 16 residues long. Trimming removed 6 bases at V and 1 base at J, with 16 bases between. Germline V gene lookup returns CDR1 LNHDA and CDR2 SQIVND (reference sequence). The CDR3: CASSPWGTYSYNEQFF. Written as DNA, the CDR3 is TGTGCCAGTAGCCCTTGGGGGACTTATTCCTACAATGAGCAGTTCTTC. The whole variable domain, filled in from reference TRBV19 and TRBJ2-1, reads DGGITQSPKYLFRKEGQNVTLSCEQNLNHDAMYWYRQDPGQGLRLIYYSQIVNDFQKGDIAEGYSVSREKKESFPLTVTSAQKNPTAFYLCASSPWGTYSYNEQFFGPGTRLTVL.

This clone was picked up a small number of times. The gene calls are TRBV27 and TRBJ2-5; the match to TRBD2 covers 14 bases. V shed 6 bases and J 5 bases; nucleotides not matched to a gene: 11. The CDR3 runs 17 residues. The germline V gene encodes CDR1 MNHEY and CDR2 SMNVEV (reference sequence). CDR3 loop: CASRGEGTSGSRETQYF. The CDR3 DNA follows: TGTGCCAGCAGGGGGGAGGGGACTAGCGGGAGCCGGGAGACCCAGTACTTC.

The chain couples TRBV7-6 to TRBJ1-4; D remains unclear. This CDR3 has 16 amino acids. Germline CDR1 is SGHVS and CDR2 is FNYEAQ. V lost 2 bases and J 8 bases, leaving 18 bases between the germline ends. The DNA for the CDR3 is TGTGCCAGCAGCTTAAGTGCAAACATGCCTGGGGAAAAACTGTTTTTT. It translates to CASSLSANMPGEKLFF.

The chain combines TRBV6-1 with TRBJ2-1; TRBD1 is a possible D gene (6 bases). The V gene's germline CDR1 is MNHNS and CDR2 SASEGT. The length of the CDR3 is 14 residues. V was cut by 4 bases and J by 2 bases, with 9 bases left in between. CDR3 DNA sequence: TGTGCCAGCAGTGCCGACAGGACCTACAATGAGCAGTTCTTC. Amino acids: CASSADRTYNEQFF.

In nucleotides, the CDR3 is TGTGCCAGCAGTTTTCGACAGGGGGCCAGGGAGCAGTACTTC. It encodes CASSFRQGAREQYF. The chain carries TRBV28 and TRBJ2-7; 10 bases agree with TRBD1. The CDR3 contains 14 residues. Germline V gene sequence: CDR1 MDHEN, CDR2 SYDVKM. J lost 7 bases, V lost 3 bases, and 6 bases had no gene match. Full variable domain (outside the CDR3, taken from reference TRBV28 and TRBJ2-7): DVKVTQSSRYLVKRTGEKVFLECVQDMDHENMFWYRQDPGLGLRLIYFSYDVKMKEKGDIPEGYSVSREKKERFSLILESASTNQTSMYLCASSFRQGAREQYFGPGTRLTVT.

The chain recombines TRBV11-2 with TRBJ2-2; TRBD1 matches at 8 bases. V shed 4 bases and J 4 bases; nucleotides not matched to a gene: 8. The CDR3 extends over 16 amino acids. Germline CDR1 and CDR2: SGHAT and FQNNGV. The CDR3 DNA reads TGTGCCAGCAGCTCGCCCGTAGGACAGGGCACCGGGGAGCTGTTTTTT. Its protein product is CASSSPVGQGTGELFF.

This sequence joins TRBV6-1 and TRBJ1-6, with a weak D call TRBD1 (5 bases). Germline values: CDR1 MNHNS, CDR2 SASEGT. CDR3 length: 13 amino acids. Between the trimmed V and J ends, which lost 6 bases and 4 bases, there was a span of 7 bases. CDR3 amino acids: CASRGVYNSPLHF. The CDR3 coding sequence is TGTGCCAGCAGGGGGGTTTATAATTCACCCCTCCACTTT.

The chain carries TRBV19 and TRBJ2-7; weak D call: TRBD2 (6 bases). The CDR3 length is 16 residues. Deletions cut 1 base from V and 0 bases from J, with 13 bases between. Per the germline V gene, CDR1 is LNHDA and CDR2 is SQIVND (reference sequence). CDR3 region: CASSIAGGIRSYEQYF. CDR3 in DNA: TGTGCCAGTAGTATAGCGGGCGGGATACGCTCCTACGAGCAGTACTTC.

The V gene is TRBV4-3, the J gene TRBJ1-3; perhaps TRBD1 as D (6 bases). With 0 bases removed from V and 4 bases from J, the gap between germline ends came to 10 bases. Per germline, CDR1 LGHNA and CDR2 YSLEER. The CDR3 loop spans 15 amino acids. CDR3: CASSQDLGGGNTIYF. CDR3 bases: TGCGCCAGCAGCCAAGATTTAGGGGGAGGAAACACCATATATTTT.

This chain connects TRBV30 to TRBJ2-7; D uncertain. With 5 bases removed from V and 0 bases from J, the gap between germline ends came to 14 bases. The CDR3 is 14 residues long. Germline V gives CDR1 GTSNPN, CDR2 SVGIG (reference sequence). The CDR3 spells CAWEVGHPSYEQYF. The CDR3 nucleotides are TGTGCCTGGGAGGTTGGCCACCCCTCCTACGAGCAGTACTTC.

The chain carries TRBV10-3 and TRBJ1-3; maybe TRBD1 (5 bases). CDR1 is ENHRY, CDR2 SYGVKD, per germline. V shed 5 bases and J shed 4 bases, with 15 bases lying between them. The CDR3 loop spans 15 amino acids. This CDR3 reads CAISSLTDGGNTIYF. The CDR3 DNA is TGTGCCATCAGTTCCTTGACAGACGGAGGAAACACCATATATTTT.

The chain combines TRBV7-9 with TRBJ1-4; D remains unclear. V was clipped by 5 bases and J by 8 bases, with 9 bases between them. Germline assignment: CDR1 SEHNR and CDR2 FQNEAQ (reference sequence). CDR3 size: 12 residues. DNA for the CDR3: TGTGCCAGCAGCGAAATAGGGGAAAAACTGTTTTTT. Translating gives CASSEIGEKLFF.

This rearrangement joins TRBV29-1 to TRBJ2-7; the D is unclear. V lost 4 bases and J 0 bases, leaving 10 bases between the germline ends. Germline-derived CDR1 and CDR2 are SQVTM and ANQGSEA. This CDR3 has 13 amino acids. This CDR3 is CSVGRLNSYEQYF. The CDR3 region has the DNA TGCAGCGTTGGCAGACTGAACTCCTACGAGCAGTACTTC.

This chain joins TRBV27 and TRBJ1-2; 11 bases are shared with TRBD1. The germline CDR1 and CDR2 sequences are MNHEY and SMNVEV (reference sequence). This CDR3 is 18 amino acids long. Trimming removed 4 bases from V and 3 bases from J; junction bases left unmatched: 13. CDR3 amino acids: CASSYDSGTGGLYYGYTF. The CDR3 region has the DNA TGTGCCAGCAGTTACGACTCCGGGACAGGGGGTCTCTACTATGGCTACACCTTC.

V and J are TRBV5-1 and TRBJ1-6; D is ambiguous. Germline V gene sequence: CDR1 SGHRS, CDR2 YFSETQ. This CDR3 has 15 amino acids. V was clipped by 0 bases and J by 7 bases, with 11 bases between them. The CDR3 nucleotides read TGCGCCAGCAGCTTGGACAGCCAGGCGAATTCACCCCTCCACTTT. Protein sequence: CASSLDSQANSPLHF.

The genes are TRBV6-1 and TRBJ1-4, with 7 nucleotides matching TRBD1. CDR3 length equals 14 residues. Germline V gene sequence: CDR1 MNHNS, CDR2 SASEGT. After removal of 4 bases from V and 5 bases from J, the junction contained 4 bases not matched to a gene. For the CDR3, the DNA is TGTGCCAGCAGTGGACAGGGAATAAATGAAAAACTGTTTTTT. Protein sequence: CASSGQGINEKLFF.

The chain combines TRBV11-2 with TRBJ2-1; D not certain. Germline CDR1 and CDR2: SGHAT and FQNNGV. The CDR3 covers 14 residues. The V gene lost 3 bases and the J gene lost 2 bases, with 8 bases spanning the gap. For the CDR3, the DNA is TGTGCCAGCAGCTTGAACCGACCCTACAATGAGCAGTTCTTC. This translates into CASSLNRPYNEQFF.

The chain employs TRBV6-5 and TRBJ1-1, with D possibly TRBD1 on 5 matching bases. Deletions cut 6 bases from V and 1 base from J, with 15 bases between. The length of the CDR3 is 15 residues. The germline gives CDR1 MNHEY, CDR2 SVGAGI. CDR3 in amino acids: CASSPTGTKNTEAFF. DNA of the CDR3: TGTGCCAGCAGCCCGACCGGGACTAAGAACACTGAAGCTTTCTTT.

The chain couples TRBV18 to TRBJ2-5; perhaps TRBD1 as D (6 bases). This CDR3 is built from 15 residues. The ends were cut back, 3 bases at V and 5 bases at J, with 16 bases in the middle. The germline CDR1 and CDR2 sequences are KGHSH and LQKENI. The CDR3 DNA reads TGTGCCAGCTCACCCGACAGGCACCCACGCGAGACCCAGTACTTC. Its translation is CASSPDRHPRETQYF.

This chain links TRBV13 with TRBJ2-3; 12 bases agree with TRBD2. V trimming: 6 bases; J trimming: 3 bases; junction bases outside the gene matches: 1. This CDR3 contains 14 residues. Germline V gives CDR1 PRHDT, CDR2 FYEKMQ (reference sequence). The CDR3 sequence: CASRTSGGTDTQYF. The CDR3 nucleotides are TGTGCCAGCAGGACTAGCGGGGGTACAGATACGCAGTATTTT.

This clone was observed a few times. The CDR3 spells CASSARQGWTTEAFF. CDR3 DNA: TGTGCCAGCAGCGCGCGACAGGGTTGGACCACTGAAGCTTTCTTT. The gene calls are TRBV11-1 and TRBJ1-1; TRBD1 matches 7 bases. After removal of 5 bases from V and 4 bases from J, the junction contained 10 bases not matched to a gene. Per germline, CDR1 SGHAT and CDR2 FQDESV (reference sequence). The length of the CDR3 is 15 residues.

The chain uses TRBV7-3 and TRBJ2-1; D gene ambiguous. Germline V gene lookup returns CDR1 SGHTA and CDR2 FQGTGA. Trimming took off 5 bases at V and 6 bases at J, with 5 bases between the two ends. CDR3 length equals 11 residues. This CDR3 is CASSQSNEQFF. The CDR3 DNA sequence: TGTGCCAGCAGCCAAAGCAATGAGCAGTTCTTC.